These 4 T cell receptor beta chains were sequenced from one sample in a study of T cells in Graves' hyperthyroidism and ophthalmopathy. From RNA transcripts, TCR beta CDR3 regions were amplified. Using the HTBI primer set, a first-round RT-PCR was run on the TCR CDR3. TCRdb fed the multiplex PCR reads into MiXCR, producing one record per CDR3 protein. This sample has some 760,000 distinct CDR3 sequences, with 12% to 15% found just once. Sequencing was done on a sample of blood. Receptors were obtained from a woman aged 18 to 35 with Graves' hyperthyroidism.

About this clonotype: Its ends do not fully match the called genes, so a read error is possible. The chain uses TRBV3-1 and TRBJ2-1, with a possible D match to TRBD1 (6 bases). The length of the CDR3 is 15 residues. CDR1 and CDR2 (germline): LGHDT, YNNKEL (reference sequence). The CDR3 sequence is CASSQDNRAYNEQFF. The CDR3 DNA follows: TGTGCCAGCAGCCAAGATAACAGGGCCTATAATGAGCAGTTCTTC.

The CDR3 region is CASSFGSAADTQYF. The CDR3 DNA sequence: TGTGCCAGCAGCTTCGGTAGCGCGGCAGATACGCAGTATTTT. The chain uses TRBV7-3 and TRBJ2-3; weak D call: TRBD2 (5 bases). Per germline, CDR1 SGHTA and CDR2 FQGTGA. CDR3 size: 14 residues. The V and J ends lost 3 bases and 4 bases respectively, with 11 bases between them.

A remark on this clonotype: At one end, the junction sequence differs from germline, possibly due to a read error. This sequence joins TRBV5-1 and TRBJ1-5; tentative D call: TRBD1 (6 bases). The germline V gene has CDR1 SGHRS and CDR2 YFSETQ. The CDR3 extends over 15 amino acids. DNA of the CDR3: TGCGTCAGCAGCTTGGCGGGCGGGGGCCATCAGCCCCAGCATTTT. Protein product: CVSSLAGGGHQPQHF.

The chain joins TRBV11-2 to TRBJ2-3; a weak D match, TRBD2 (5 bases). Trimming took 2 bases from V and 6 from J, leaving 12 bases between them. Germline V lookup: CDR1 SGHAT, CDR2 FQNNGV. The CDR3 is 14 amino acids. The CDR3 sequence: CASSLTGSEDTQYF. CDR3 nucleotide sequence: TGTGCCAGCAGCTTAACGGGGTCGGAGGATACGCAGTATTTT. The full variable domain, rest sourced from reference TRBV11-2 and TRBJ2-3, is EAGVAQSPRYKIIEKRQSVAFWCNPISGHATLYWYQQILGQGPKLLIQFQNNGVVDDSQLPKDRFSAERLKGVDSTLKIQPAKLEDSAVYLCASSLTGSEDTQYFGPGTRLTVL.